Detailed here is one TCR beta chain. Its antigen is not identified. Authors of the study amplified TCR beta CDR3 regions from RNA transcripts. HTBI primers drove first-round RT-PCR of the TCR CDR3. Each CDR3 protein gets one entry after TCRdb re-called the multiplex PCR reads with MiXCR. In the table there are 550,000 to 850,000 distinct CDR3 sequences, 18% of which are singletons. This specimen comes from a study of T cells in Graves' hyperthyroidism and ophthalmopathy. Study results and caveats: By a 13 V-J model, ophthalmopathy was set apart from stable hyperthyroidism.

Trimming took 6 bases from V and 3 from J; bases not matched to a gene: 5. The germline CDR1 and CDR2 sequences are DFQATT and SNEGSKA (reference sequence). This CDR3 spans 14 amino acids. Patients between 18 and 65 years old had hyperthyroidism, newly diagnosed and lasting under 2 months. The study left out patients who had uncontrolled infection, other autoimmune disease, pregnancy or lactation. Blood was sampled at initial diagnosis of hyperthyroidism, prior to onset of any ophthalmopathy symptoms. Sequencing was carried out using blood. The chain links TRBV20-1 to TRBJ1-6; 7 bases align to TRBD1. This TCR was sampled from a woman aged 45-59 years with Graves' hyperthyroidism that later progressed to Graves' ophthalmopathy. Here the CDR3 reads CSADGDSYNSPLHF. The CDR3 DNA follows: TGCAGTGCCGACGGGGACAGCTATAATTCACCCCTCCACTTT.